This T cell receptor (beta chain) was sequenced for a study of beta chain features in type 1 diabetes. General study results and limits: In the patient group, naive, central memory and Treg TCRB repertoires seemed more alike than in the healthy donor group. Within each of all four CD4+ subsets, Type 1 diabetes patients had TCRB CDR3s that were moderately but significantly shorter. The study found fewer insertions and more deletions at VDJ junctions in type 1 diabetes patients.

On average, the one heparinised blood draw given by each donor was 90 to 150 mL. Staining for CD45RO/CCR7/CD25/CD127/CD95/CD27 allowed sorting of CD4+ naive, central memory, regulatory and stem cell-like memory cells. The CDR3 runs to 12 residues. Trimming removed 6 bases at V and 0 bases at J, with 4 bases between. Germline V gives CDR1 SNHLY, CDR2 FYNNEI. Expressed TCRB transcripts were sequenced because the entire RNA isolate underwent reverse transcription. Profiled with immunoSEQ multiplex PCR; TCRdb holds only in-frame clones, not every one. The sample has under 300,000 clones, approximately 13% seen once. Notes on this clone: The antigen is undetermined.

The chain carries TRBV2 and TRBJ2-3; D remains ambiguous. The source of this sequence is a man younger than 40 with type 1 diabetes. The specimen was naive CD4+ T cells from blood. CDR3 in DNA: TGTGCCAGCAGCAGGAGCACAGATACGCAGTATTTT. This codes for CASSRSTDTQYF.